The 16 T cell receptor beta chains listed next were all sequenced from one sample in a study of vaccination and CD4 T cells after COVID-19. The antigens these receptors bind are not known. Sequence data for DNA of cultured CD4+ T cells were generated by the Oncomine TCR Beta short-read assay. TCRdb independently ran MiXCR on the PCR reads; one entry per CDR3 protein. The sample lists 8,000 to 9,500 distinct CDR3 sequences, 61% seen once, with 20% to 30% in the top ten. Noted treatment: roughly 11-day PBMC culture with coronavirus spike peptide pools or control peptides (ViraFEST assay). Sequencing was performed on CD4+ T cells from blood, cultured in vitro. These receptors were taken from a human donor who had recovered from COVID-19.

This clonotype came up a few times. The J gene is TRBJ2-7, the V gene TRBV20-1; D might be TRBD2 (6 bases). V was shortened by 2 bases and J by 0 bases, with 11 bases between the two germline ends. The CDR3 length is 14 residues. Germline CDR1 reads DFQATT; CDR2 reads SNEGSKA (reference sequence). Here the CDR3 reads CSARRDSSSYEQYF. Here the CDR3 DNA reads TGCAGTGCTAGAAGGGACTCAAGCTCCTACGAGCAGTACTTC.

This clonotype turned up a few times. V is TRBV20-1 and J is TRBJ1-1; 9 bases fit TRBD1. The CDR3 has 13 amino acids. The germline V gene encodes CDR1 DFQATT and CDR2 SNEGSKA (reference sequence). J was trimmed by 6 bases and V by 5 bases; bases with no gene match: 7. CDR3 sequence (DNA): TGCAGTGCTTATACAGGGGGCCGGGCTGAAGCTTTCTTT. Its translation is CSAYTGGRAEAFF.

The chain has TRBV5-6 and TRBJ1-5; TRBD1 might be the D (6 bases). The germline V gene encodes CDR1 SGHDT and CDR2 YYEEEE. There are 14 residues in the CDR3. Trimming removed 0 bases from V and 2 bases from J, with 6 bases in between. In DNA, the CDR3 is TGTGCCAGCAGCTTGGGGGGGCGCAATCAGCCCCAGCATTTT. Translation: CASSLGGRNQPQHF.

This clonotype occurred once. The chain combines TRBV5-4 with TRBJ2-3, with 14 bases fitting TRBD2. After removal of 3 bases from V and 5 bases from J, the junction contained 8 bases not matched to a gene. In germline, CDR1 is SGHNT, CDR2 YYREEE (reference sequence). This CDR3 has 17 amino acids. CDR3 nucleotides: TGTGCCAGCAGCTCGACGACTAGCGGGAGGGCCGGAGATACGCAGTATTTT. Amino acids: CASSSTTSGRAGDTQYF.

This chain connects TRBV6-1 to TRBJ2-2; 9 bases are a match to TRBD2. V was clipped by 7 bases and J by 6 bases; unmatched bases: 6. Germline loops: CDR1 MNHNS, CDR2 SASEGT. The CDR3 consists of 14 residues. Here the CDR3 DNA reads TGTGCCAGCATGCGGGAGGGCCGAGCCGGGGAGCTGTTTTTT. As protein: CASMREGRAGELFF.

J is TRBJ1-5 and V is TRBV2; D remains unclear. Germline V gives CDR1 SNHLY, CDR2 FYNNEI. Trimming pared 8 bases from V and 3 bases from J, leaving 5 bases between. This CDR3 has 11 residues. The DNA for the CDR3 is TGTGCCAGCCGATACAATCAGCCCCAGCATTTT. Amino acid sequence: CASRYNQPQHF.

This clonotype appeared a few times. The chain joins TRBV6-2 or TRBV6-3 to TRBJ2-1; D ambiguous. Germline V gives CDR1 MNHEY, CDR2 SVGEGT. Trimming stripped 2 bases from V and 7 bases from J, with 21 bases between. This CDR3 contains 17 residues. CDR3 bases: TGTGCCAGCAGTTACCCGCCTTTTGCAGGAGTCTCGAATGAGCAGTTCTTC. Amino acid sequence: CASSYPPFAGVSNEQFF.

The gene calls are TRBV2 and TRBJ2-6; weak D call: TRBD2 (6 bases). The germline V gene encodes CDR1 SNHLY and CDR2 FYNNEI. This CDR3 has 16 amino acids. Trimming pared 8 bases from V and 5 bases from J, leaving 19 bases between. Here the CDR3 DNA reads TGTGCCAGCGTAGGACGGGTGCGGGGAAGGGCCAACGTCCTGACTTTC. Protein: CASVGRVRGRANVLTF. Based on the CDR3 plus reference TRBV2 and TRBJ2-6, the full variable domain is EPEVTQTPSHQVTQMGQEVILRCVPISNHLYFYWYRQILGQKVEFLVSFYNNEISEKSEIFDDQFSVERPDGSNFTLKIRSTKLEDSAMYFCASVGRVRGRANVLTFGAGSRLTVL.

This rearrangement joins TRBV6-4 to TRBJ1-1; D is undetermined. V lost 4 bases and J lost 1, with 4 bases in between. Germline assignment: CDR1 MRHNA and CDR2 SNTAGT. The length of the CDR3 is 12 residues. The CDR3 spells CASSGENTEAFF. CDR3 DNA sequence: TGTGCCAGCAGTGGGGAGAACACTGAAGCTTTCTTT.

By sample share, this clonotype is large. The chain is built from TRBV19 and TRBJ2-5, with D unclear. The V end was cut by 1 base, the J end by 3 bases, with 6 bases between. The CDR3 consists of 13 residues. Looked up from germline, CDR1 is LNHDA and CDR2 is SQIVND (reference sequence). The CDR3 DNA is TGTGCCAGTAGTATAGTGGGAAAAGAGACCCAGTACTTC. It specifies CASSIVGKETQYF.

J is TRBJ2-2 and V is TRBV15; 10 positions agree with TRBD2. Per the germline V gene, CDR1 is LNHNV and CDR2 is YYDKDF (reference sequence). Trimming cost V 3 bases and J 5 bases; bases outside gene matches: 6. CDR3 length: 16 amino acids. The CDR3 nucleotides are TGTGCCACCAGCAGTCTAGCGGGAGCTCGGACCGGGGAGCTGTTTTTT. Translation gives CATSSLAGARTGELFF.

This clonotype was counted once. One junction end does not reproduce the germline sequence, and a read error may be involved. The chain couples TRBV7-2 to TRBJ2-5, with 13 bases aligning to TRBD2. The CDR3 loop spans 16 amino acids. Germline CDR1 reads SGHTA; CDR2 reads FQGNSA. CDR3 residues: CANSSRTSGRRETQYF. CDR3 coding DNA: TGTGCCAACAGCTCCCGGACTAGCGGGAGAAGAGAGACCCAGTACTTC.

V gene TRBV6-1 combines with J gene TRBJ2-3; a weak D match, TRBD2 (6 bases). Germline CDR1 MNHNS, CDR2 SASEGT. Trimming pared 2 bases from V and 1 base from J, leaving 13 bases between. This CDR3 has 16 residues. The CDR3 region is CASSEFGGRGTDTQYF. The CDR3 nucleotides are TGTGCCAGCAGTGAATTTGGGGGGAGAGGCACAGATACGCAGTATTTT.

The chain joins TRBV20-1 to TRBJ1-3; no firm D call. Per germline, CDR1 DFQATT and CDR2 SNEGSKA (reference sequence). The V and J ends lost 1 base and 4 bases respectively, with 2 bases between them. This CDR3 comprises 11 residues. The CDR3 nucleotides are TGCAGTGCTAGAGCCGGAAACACCATATATTTT. This codes for CSARAGNTIYF.

The chain joins TRBV25-1 to TRBJ2-5, with a weak D call TRBD2 (6 bases). CDR1 is MGHDK and CDR2 is SYGVNS in the germline V gene. The V end was cut by 1 base, the J end by 0 bases, with 12 bases between. The CDR3 is 16 residues long. The CDR3 coding sequence is TGTGCCAGCAGTGAATGGGGGGTCAGGGACCAAGAGACCCAGTACTTC. Translated: CASSEWGVRDQETQYF.

This clonotype came up a few times. This chain uses TRBV10-1 with TRBJ2-1, with 9 positions matching TRBD2. The CDR3 consists of 14 residues. Losses at the gene ends were 8 bases for V and 7 bases for J; bases not matched to a gene: 9. Germline loops: CDR1 WNHNN, CDR2 SYGVQD (reference sequence). The CDR3: CASDELAGRNEQFF. The CDR3 bases are TGCGCCAGCGATGAGCTAGCGGGGAGGAATGAGCAGTTCTTC.